Listed below are T cell receptor beta chains from one sample, sequenced in a study of Graves' ophthalmopathy and Graves' hyperthyroidism. Via MiXCR, TCRdb re-called the multiplex PCR reads, giving one row per CDR3 protein. The sample has around 1,200,000 distinct CDR3 sequences, 35% to 40% seen once. The specimen sequenced was peripheral blood or thyroid tissue (not recorded which). The receptors derive from an adult man with Graves' hyperthyroidism. Each CDR3 is given with its conserved first and last residue. A D gene is named only where the DNA matches it firmly. The size entry is marked missing in some rows and otherwise reads once, few, many or a size class.

j_call	clone_size	d_call	v_call	cdr3_aa	cdr3_nt
TRBJ2-7	few	NA	TRBV5-1	CASSFQSETYEQYF	TGCGCCAGCAGCTTTCAGTCAGAGACCTACGAGCAGTACTTC
TRBJ1-1	NA	TRBD1	TRBV19	CASSISWDRMNTEAFF	TGTGCCAGTAGTATAAGTTGGGACAGAATGAACACTGAAGCTTTCTTT
TRBJ2-2	many	TRBD1	TRBV29-1	CSVDTGVSTGELFF	TGCAGCGTAGATACAGGGGTGTCCACCGGGGAGCTGTTTTTT
TRBJ2-7	many	NA	TRBV7-9	CASSPAPSYEQYF	TGTGCCAGCAGCCCAGCTCCCTCCTACGAGCAGTACTTC
TRBJ2-7	few	TRBD1	TRBV4-3	CASSQDATGYQYEQYF	TGCGCCAGCAGCCAAGACGCGACAGGGTATCAGTACGAGCAGTACTTC
TRBJ1-6	NA	TRBD1	TRBV10-2	CASCADRRHSPLHF	TGCGCCAGCTGCGCGGACAGGAGGCATTCACCTCTCCACTTT
TRBJ1-5	few	TRBD1	TRBV19	CASKDRGRDQPQHF	TGTGCCAGTAAGGACAGGGGCCGAGATCAGCCCCAGCATTTT
TRBJ2-2	NA	NA	TRBV10-3	CATKTDFTGELFF	TGTGCCACCAAGACAGACTTCACCGGGGAGCTGTTTTTT
TRBJ1-5	NA	NA	TRBV7-9	CASSRASIGGQPQHF	TGTGCCAGCAGCCGGGCCTCGATCGGCGGGCAGCCCCAGCATTTT
TRBJ1-5	NA	TRBD1	TRBV6-6	CASTAQGPGGASQPQHF	TGTGCCAGCACTGCACAGGGGCCGGGGGGAGCCTCTCAGCCCCAGCATTTT
TRBJ1-1	NA	NA	TRBV29-1	CSVSRLTGNTEAFF	TGCAGCGTTTCCAGACTGACAGGCAACACTGAAGCTTTCTTT
TRBJ1-2	many	NA	TRBV12-3/TRBV12-4	CASSKQGGQFPDGYTF	TGTGCCAGCAGTAAACAGGGAGGACAGTTTCCTGACGGCTACACCTTC
TRBJ2-7	many	NA	TRBV11-2	CASSLRTDTHEQYF	TGTGCCAGCAGCTTGAGGACGGACACCCACGAGCAGTACTTC